The 16 T cell receptor beta chains in this list originate from one sample, sequenced in a study of cytomegalovirus exposure and HLA in healthy donors. PCR employed 60 Vbeta and 13 Jbeta primers. The data were produced by immunoSEQ multiplex PCR, yet TCRdb's version contains in-frame clones alone and is incomplete. Of approximately 150,000 clones detected, roughly 74% appear once; the ten largest clones hold around 5.9%. The sample was PBMCs. The receptors here all came from a woman between 35 and 50 years old in good health and CMV-seropositive.

This clone was picked up a small number of times. V is TRBV28 and J is TRBJ2-2; D might be TRBD1 (5 bases). Trimming pared 7 bases from V and 5 bases from J, leaving 14 bases between. CDR1 and CDR2 (germline): MDHEN, SYDVKM. The length of the CDR3 is 14 residues. CDR3 nucleotides: TGTGCCAGCACCGAGATTCAGGGTACCGGGGAGCTGTTTTTT. Amino acids: CASTEIQGTGELFF. Together with reference TRBV28 and TRBJ2-2, the CDR3 gives the full variable domain: DVKVTQSSRYLVKRTGEKVFLECVQDMDHENMFWYRQDPGLGLRLIYFSYDVKMKEKGDIPEGYSVSREKKERFSLILESASTNQTSMYLCASTEIQGTGELFFGEGSRLTVL.

CDR3 protein: CASSWTPTYNEQFF. The CDR3 coding sequence is TGTGCCAGCTCTTGGACACCTACCTACAATGAGCAGTTCTTC. The chain recombines TRBV28 with TRBJ2-1; D possibly corresponds to TRBD1 (5 bases). The V gene lost 8 bases and the J gene lost 2 bases, with 13 bases spanning the gap. Germline-derived CDR1 and CDR2 are MDHEN and SYDVKM. This CDR3 comprises 14 residues.

The rearrangement links TRBV15 to TRBJ1-2; possibly TRBD1 for D (6 bases). The CDR3 totals 15 residues. V lost 0 bases and J 5 bases, leaving 13 bases between the germline ends. Germline V gives CDR1 LNHNV, CDR2 YYDKDF (reference sequence). This CDR3 is CATSRDSSQGYGYTF. CDR3 DNA sequence: TGTGCCACCAGCAGAGATTCGTCACAGGGTTATGGCTACACCTTC.

CDR3 nucleotide sequence: TGTGCCAGCAGCCCGAGGACAGGGGCCTATGGCTACACCTTC. It encodes CASSPRTGAYGYTF. The V and J genes are TRBV7-8 and TRBJ1-2; 9 bases line up with TRBD1. V lost 5 bases and J lost 4; bases outside the gene matches: 5. The CDR3 runs 14 residues. The germline CDR1 and CDR2 sequences are SGHVS and FQNEAQ.

This clone was observed a few times. V gene TRBV28 combines with J gene TRBJ1-5; tentative D call: TRBD1 (5 bases). Trimming cost V 4 bases and J 1 base, with 14 bases left between them. CDR1 MDHEN and CDR2 SYDVKM come from the germline V gene. The CDR3 covers 16 residues. The CDR3 protein is CASSSSLGGSNQPQHF. The CDR3 DNA is TGTGCCAGCAGTTCATCCCTGGGGGGGAGCAATCAGCCCCAGCATTTT.

CDR3 DNA sequence: TGTGCCAGCAGTCCACAGTCCCTTAACAATGAGCAGTTCTTC. Protein sequence: CASSPQSLNNEQFF. J is TRBJ2-1 and V is TRBV28; no firm D call. Looked up from germline, CDR1 is MDHEN and CDR2 is SYDVKM. This CDR3 contains 14 residues. Trimming took off 5 bases at V and 5 bases at J, with 13 bases between the two ends.

The CDR3: CASTRQAGSSYNEQFF. The CDR3 DNA sequence: TGTGCCAGCACCAGACAGGCAGGGAGCTCCTACAATGAGCAGTTCTTC. This chain uses TRBV2 with TRBJ2-1; tentatively, D is TRBD1 (6 bases). The length of the CDR3 is 16 residues. Trimming stripped 7 bases from V and 0 bases from J, with 16 bases between. The germline V gene has CDR1 SNHLY and CDR2 FYNNEI.

The V gene is TRBV27, the J gene TRBJ1-6; 7 bases align to TRBD1. V gave up 0 bases and J gave up 7 bases; unmatched junction bases: 6. CDR1 and CDR2 (germline): MNHEY, SMNVEV (reference sequence). The CDR3 has 16 amino acids. CDR3 protein: CASSLSRQGRNSPLHF. In nucleotides, the CDR3 is TGTGCCAGCAGTTTATCTCGACAGGGACGGAATTCACCCCTCCACTTT.

The V gene is TRBV7-9, the J gene TRBJ1-2; D remains unclear. V was pared by 0 bases and J by 7 bases, with 15 bases between. The CDR3 has 15 residues. The V gene's germline CDR1 is SEHNR and CDR2 FQNEAQ (reference sequence). CDR3 region: CASSLAVTGWGGYTF. The CDR3 region has the DNA TGTGCCAGCAGCTTAGCGGTCACGGGGTGGGGTGGCTACACCTTC.

This chain connects TRBV28 to TRBJ1-4; a weak D match, TRBD1 (6 bases). V was cut by 5 bases and J by 2 bases, with 15 bases left in between. The CDR3 totals 16 residues. The germline V gene encodes CDR1 MDHEN and CDR2 SYDVKM. This chain's CDR3 is CASSQRGWGTNEKLFF. The CDR3 DNA reads as TGTGCCAGCAGTCAGAGGGGGTGGGGGACTAATGAAAAACTGTTTTTT.

The CDR3 loop is CASSAGRDNAEAFF. CDR3 in DNA: TGTGCCAGCAGCGCGGGGAGGGACAACGCTGAAGCTTTCTTT. This rearrangement joins TRBV5-4 to TRBJ1-1; D may be TRBD1 (6 bases). The CDR3 totals 14 residues. V was cut by 4 bases and J by 6 bases, with 16 bases left in between. Germline-derived CDR1 and CDR2 are SGHNT and YYREEE (reference sequence).

The gene calls are TRBV9 and TRBJ2-5, with 12 bases fitting TRBD2. CDR1 SGDLS and CDR2 YYNGEE come from the germline V gene. This CDR3 is 19 amino acids long. Trimming took 3 bases from V and 5 from J; bases not matched to a gene: 17. The CDR3 nucleotides read TGTGCCAGCAGCGCTTCCTCAACTCCGGGACTAGCGGGCTGGGAGACCCAGTACTTC. Its translation is CASSASSTPGLAGWETQYF.

The chain joins TRBV6-1 to TRBJ2-3, with 11 bases aligning to TRBD2. J was trimmed by 4 bases and V by 10 bases; bases with no gene match: 10. The germline V gene encodes CDR1 MNHNS and CDR2 SASEGT. This CDR3 comprises 15 residues. As DNA, the CDR3 is TGTGCCACCAAGATAGCGGGAGGGAATGCAGATACGCAGTATTTT. Its protein is CATKIAGGNADTQYF.

The J gene is TRBJ2-1, the V gene TRBV5-1, with D possibly being TRBD2 (5 bases). With 0 bases removed from V and 7 bases from J, the gap between germline ends came to 8 bases. CDR1 is SGHRS and CDR2 is YFSETQ in the germline V gene. This CDR3 is built from 13 residues. Here the CDR3 DNA reads TGCGCCAGCAGCTTGGGTAGCGTTAATGAGCAGTTCTTC. It specifies CASSLGSVNEQFF.

V and J are TRBV27 and TRBJ2-7, with a tentative D call TRBD2 (5 bases). The CDR3 has 16 amino acids. Germline-derived CDR1 and CDR2 are MNHEY and SMNVEV (reference sequence). With 6 bases removed from V and 2 bases from J, the gap between germline ends came to 20 bases. This CDR3 is CASSTGVLGPTYEQYF. The DNA of the CDR3 is TGTGCCAGCAGCACCGGCGTACTAGGTCCCACCTACGAGCAGTACTTC.

The chain recombines TRBV20-1 with TRBJ1-1; D remains unclear. Trimming pared 3 bases from V and 6 bases from J, leaving 8 bases between. The CDR3 length is 11 residues. Germline CDR1 reads DFQATT; CDR2 reads SNEGSKA (reference sequence). Here the CDR3 DNA reads TGCAGTGCTAGTATGGCCCCTGAAGCTTTCTTT. Translation gives CSASMAPEAFF.